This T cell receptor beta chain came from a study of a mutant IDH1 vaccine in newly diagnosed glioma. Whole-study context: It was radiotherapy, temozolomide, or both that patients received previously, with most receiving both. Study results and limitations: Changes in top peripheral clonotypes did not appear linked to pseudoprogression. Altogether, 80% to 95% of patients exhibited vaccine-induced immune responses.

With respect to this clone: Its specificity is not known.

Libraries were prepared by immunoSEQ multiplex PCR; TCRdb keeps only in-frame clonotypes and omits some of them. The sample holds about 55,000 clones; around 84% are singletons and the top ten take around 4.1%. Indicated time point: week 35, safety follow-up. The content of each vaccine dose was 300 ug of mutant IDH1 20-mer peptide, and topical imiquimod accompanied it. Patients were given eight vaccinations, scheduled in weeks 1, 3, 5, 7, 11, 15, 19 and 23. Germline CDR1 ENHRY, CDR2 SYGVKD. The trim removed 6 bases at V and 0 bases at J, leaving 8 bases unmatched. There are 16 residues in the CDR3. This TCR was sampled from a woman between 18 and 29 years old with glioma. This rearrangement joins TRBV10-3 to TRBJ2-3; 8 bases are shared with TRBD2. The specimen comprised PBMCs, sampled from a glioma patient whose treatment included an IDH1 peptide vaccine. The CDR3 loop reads CAISKLAAASTDTQYF. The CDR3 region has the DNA TGTGCCATCAGCAAACTAGCGGCCGCTAGCACAGATACGCAGTATTTT.